The 9 T cell receptor beta chains presented below share a single source sample, sequenced in a study of quantifying T cell responses using KT2 cells. Study in general: cDNA was made from DNase-treated RNA using alpha and beta constant primers.

The cDNA 3' end received a ligated oligonucleotide with a UMI. An equimolar mix of RC1.1 and RC1.2 primed the beta chain across TRBC1 and TRBC2. TCRdb redid the calling of the UMI-ligation and nested PCR reads with MiXCR, one entry per CDR3 protein. Of tens of thousands of distinct CDR3 sequences in the sample, approximately 10% are singletons; the top ten hold over 9.5%. Sequences were obtained from PBMCs spiked with cells of the T cell clone KT2. Receptors originate from a human donor.

This clonotype occurred many times. The rearrangement joins TRBV14 to TRBJ1-1, with D perhaps matching TRBD1 (5 bases). V was clipped by 2 bases and J by 0 bases, with 19 bases between them. Per germline, CDR1 SGHDN and CDR2 FVKESK. CDR3 length equals 18 residues. The CDR3 nucleotides read TGTGCCAGCAGCCAAATCGGCCTGATGGGGGGGATGAACACTGAAGCTTTCTTT. It encodes CASSQIGLMGGMNTEAFF.

Only one count was recorded for this clonotype. The chain is built from TRBV6-5 and TRBJ1-4, with a possible D match to TRBD1 (5 bases). Germline loops: CDR1 MNHEY, CDR2 SVGAGI. This CDR3 has 15 amino acids. Trimming stripped 2 bases from V and 8 bases from J, with 15 bases between. This CDR3 is CASSYTERGREKLFF. DNA for the CDR3: TGTGCCAGCAGTTACACCGAGCGGGGGAGGGAAAAACTGTTTTTT.

This clonotype has just a few counts. The V gene is TRBV6-1, the J gene TRBJ2-7; D not resolved. The germline gives CDR1 MNHNS, CDR2 SASEGT. V lost 4 bases and J 6 bases, leaving 16 bases between the germline ends. The CDR3 covers 14 residues. The CDR3 DNA follows: TGTGCCAGCAGTGGGGCAGCCCCTGTGGTCGAGCAGTACTTC. Its translation: CASSGAAPVVEQYF.

The rearrangement links TRBV10-1 to TRBJ2-7; a weak D match, TRBD2 (5 bases). The CDR3 runs 14 residues. With 3 bases removed from V and 6 bases from J, the gap between germline ends came to 15 bases. CDR1 and CDR2 (germline): WNHNN, SYGVQD (reference sequence). CDR3 bases: TGCGCCAGCAGTGAAGACGGCCGAGGGCGCGAGCAGTACTTC. This encodes CASSEDGRGREQYF.

This clonotype has just a few counts. J is TRBJ2-1 and V is TRBV4-1, with 8 bases matching TRBD2. V gave up 0 bases and J gave up 3 bases; unmatched junction bases: 10. CDR1 is MGHRA, CDR2 YSYEKL, per germline. The CDR3 is 18 amino acids. CDR3 bases: TGCGCCAGCAGCCAAGAAATCGAGCGGGAGATCGACTACAATGAGCAGTTCTTC. Encoded protein: CASSQEIEREIDYNEQFF.

This clonotype has a count of ten or more. In DNA form, the CDR3 reads TGTGCCAGCAGCAGACAGGTTCCCACTAACGAGCAGTACTTC. Translation gives CASSRQVPTNEQYF. The chain joins TRBV2 to TRBJ2-7; weak D call: TRBD1 (6 bases). Germline V lookup: CDR1 SNHLY, CDR2 FYNNEI. The CDR3 sequence is 14 residues long. V was shortened by 6 bases and J by 5 bases, with 17 bases between the two germline ends.

There are a few counts of this clonotype. The chain links TRBV6-1 to TRBJ2-5; 9 bases agree with TRBD2. Germline lookup yields CDR1 MNHNS and CDR2 SASEGT. The CDR3 loop spans 15 amino acids. V was clipped by 5 bases and J by 1 base; unmatched bases: 5. The DNA of the CDR3 is TGTGCCAGCAGTCGCAGCGGGGGGAGCCAAGAGACCCAGTACTTC. It specifies CASSRSGGSQETQYF.

In its sample, this clonotype was seen a few times. This chain connects TRBV27 to TRBJ1-1; the D gene is possibly TRBD1 (6 bases). The germline CDR1 and CDR2 sequences are MNHEY and SMNVEV (reference sequence). V shed 3 bases and J shed 1 base, with 12 bases lying between them. This CDR3 region has 15 residues. The CDR3 is CASSFQGFGNTEAFF. The CDR3 nucleotides are TGTGCCAGCAGTTTTCAGGGGTTTGGGAACACTGAAGCTTTCTTT.

A note on this clonotype: The junction does not match germline at one end; this may be a read error. The chain carries TRBV19 and TRBJ1-5, with D maybe TRBD1 (5 bases). CDR3 length equals 17 residues. In germline, CDR1 is LNHDA, CDR2 SQIVND (reference sequence). The CDR3 spells CASSTPVGQLRNQLQHF. CDR3 in DNA: TGTGCCAGTAGTACCCCAGTGGGGCAATTAAGGAATCAGCTCCAGCATTTT. Variable domain in full (rest from reference TRBV19 and TRBJ1-5): DGGITQSPKYLFRKEGQNVTLSCEQNLNHDAMYWYRQDPGQGLRLIYYSQIVNDFQKGDIAEGYSVSREKKESFPLTVTSAQKNPTAFYLCASSTPVGQLRNQLQHFGDGTRLSIL.